This paragraph covers one T cell receptor (beta chain) sequence. The junction had 2 bases not matched to a gene; V was cut back by 0 bases and J by 2 bases. Germline-derived CDR1 and CDR2 are SGHKS and YYEKEE (reference sequence). This CDR3 is built from 15 residues. The entry originates in a study of T cell changes during pregnancy in multiple sclerosis. Sequenced by immunoSEQ multiplex PCR; TCRdb stores in-frame clones only, minus some. The sample carries almost 35,000 clones, 90% recorded once. The chain links TRBV5-5 to TRBJ2-7; 10 bases are a match to TRBD1. The TCR was taken from a female donor with multiple sclerosis, enrolled in a pregnancy study. The sequences come from CD8+ T cells from peripheral blood mononuclear cells, collected before pregnancy. The CDR3 DNA is TGTGCCAGCAGCTTGGGGGGACAGGGGACCTACGAGCAGTACTTC. It yields the protein CASSLGGQGTYEQYF. Using reference TRBV5-5 and TRBJ2-7 for the parts outside the CDR3, the full variable domain is DAGVTQSPTHLIKTRGQQVTLRCSPISGHKSVSWYQQVLGQGPQFIFQYYEKEERGRGNFPDRFSARQFPNYSSELNVNALLLGDSALYLCASSLGGQGTYEQYFGPGTRLTVT.